The clone carrying this T cell receptor (beta chain) was observed a few times. Germline CDR1 reads MGHRA; CDR2 reads YSYEKL. This CDR3 has 17 amino acids. V gave up 2 bases and J gave up 1 base, with 17 bases separating them. This specimen belongs to a study of ipilimumab plus nivolumab after autologous stem cell transplantation. Method: immunoSEQ multiplex PCR; TCRdb's copy keeps in-frame clones and lacks some. Of some 15,000 clones listed, around 79% are singletons. This TCR derives from a male donor with primary mediastinal lymphoma. The sample in question was PBMCs, obtained in a trial of ipilimumab plus nivolumab as post-transplant consolidation. The chain is built from TRBV4-1 and TRBJ1-1, with a tentative D call TRBD1 (5 bases). The CDR3 reads CASSQRPTEFKNTEAFF. The CDR3 nucleotides are TGCGCCAGCAGCCAACGACCGACAGAGTTCAAGAACACTGAAGCTTTCTTT.